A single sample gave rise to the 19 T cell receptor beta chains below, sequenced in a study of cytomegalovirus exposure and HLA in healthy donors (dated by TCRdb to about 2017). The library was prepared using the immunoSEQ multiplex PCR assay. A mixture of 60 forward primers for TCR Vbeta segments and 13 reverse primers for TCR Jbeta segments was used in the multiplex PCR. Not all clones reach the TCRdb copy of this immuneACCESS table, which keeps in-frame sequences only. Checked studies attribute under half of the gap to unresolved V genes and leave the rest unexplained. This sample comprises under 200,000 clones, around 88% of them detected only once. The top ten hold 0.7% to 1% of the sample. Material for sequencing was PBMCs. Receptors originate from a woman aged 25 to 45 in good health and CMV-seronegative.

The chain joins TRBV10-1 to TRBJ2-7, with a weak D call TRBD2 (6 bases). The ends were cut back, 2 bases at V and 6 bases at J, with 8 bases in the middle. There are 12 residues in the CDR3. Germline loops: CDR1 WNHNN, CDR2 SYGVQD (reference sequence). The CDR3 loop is CASSELGGEQYF. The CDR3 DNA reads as TGCGCCAGCAGTGAGCTCGGGGGCGAGCAGTACTTC.

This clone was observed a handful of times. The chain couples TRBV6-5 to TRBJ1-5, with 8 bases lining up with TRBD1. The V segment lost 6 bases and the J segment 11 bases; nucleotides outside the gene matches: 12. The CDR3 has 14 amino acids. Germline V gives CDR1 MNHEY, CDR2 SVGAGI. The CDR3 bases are TGTGCCAGCAGGGAAGACAGGGGTTTGGCGACCCAGCATTTT. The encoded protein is CASREDRGLATQHF.

CDR3 sequence: CASSYFVGTGGTEAFF. The CDR3 bases are TGTGCCAGCAGTTACTTCGTTGGGACAGGGGGCACTGAAGCTTTCTTT. The chain carries TRBV6-5 and TRBJ1-1; 11 bases match TRBD1. CDR3 length equals 16 residues. Per germline, CDR1 MNHEY and CDR2 SVGAGI. Trimming removed 1 base from V and 4 bases from J; junction bases left unmatched: 5.

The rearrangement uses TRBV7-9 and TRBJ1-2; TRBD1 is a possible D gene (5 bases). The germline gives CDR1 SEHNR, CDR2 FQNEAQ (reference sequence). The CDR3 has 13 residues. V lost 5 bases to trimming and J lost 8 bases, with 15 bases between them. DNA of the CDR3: TGTGCCAGCAGCGAGCAGGGCTGGGCGGGCTACACCTTC. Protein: CASSEQGWAGYTF.

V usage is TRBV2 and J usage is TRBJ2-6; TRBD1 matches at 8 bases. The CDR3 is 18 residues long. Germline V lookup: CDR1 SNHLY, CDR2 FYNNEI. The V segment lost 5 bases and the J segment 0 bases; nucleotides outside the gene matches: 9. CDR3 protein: CASSPRDRFASGANVLTF. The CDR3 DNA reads TGTGCCAGCAGTCCAAGGGACAGGTTCGCCTCTGGGGCCAACGTCCTGACTTTC.

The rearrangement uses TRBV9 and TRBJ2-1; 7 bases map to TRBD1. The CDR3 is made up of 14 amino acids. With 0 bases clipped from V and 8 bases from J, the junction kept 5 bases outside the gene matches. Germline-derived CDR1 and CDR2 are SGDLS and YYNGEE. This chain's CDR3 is CASSVDTGVDEQFF. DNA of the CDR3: TGTGCCAGCAGCGTAGACACAGGGGTGGATGAGCAGTTCTTC.

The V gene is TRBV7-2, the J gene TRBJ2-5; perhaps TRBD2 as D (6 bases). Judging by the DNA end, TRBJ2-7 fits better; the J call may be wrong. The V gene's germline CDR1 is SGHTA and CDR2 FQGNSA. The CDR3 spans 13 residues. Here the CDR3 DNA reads TGTGCCAGCAGCTTAGGGTCGGGGGACGAGCAGTACTTC. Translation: CASSLGSGDEQYF.

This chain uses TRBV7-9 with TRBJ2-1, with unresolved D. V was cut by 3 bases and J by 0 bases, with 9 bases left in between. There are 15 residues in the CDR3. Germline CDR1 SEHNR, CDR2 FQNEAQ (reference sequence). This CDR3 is CASSFTMSSYNEQFF. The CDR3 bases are TGTGCCAGCAGCTTCACTATGAGCTCCTACAATGAGCAGTTCTTC.

The CDR3 here is CATSINRGYHGYTF. The CDR3 DNA sequence: TGTGCCACCAGCATCAACAGGGGATACCATGGCTACACCTTC. V gene TRBV15 combines with J gene TRBJ1-2, with 7 bases lining up with TRBD1. The CDR3 is 14 amino acids. Germline CDR1 is LNHNV and CDR2 is YYDKDF (reference sequence). The junction had 8 bases not matched to a gene; V was cut back by 4 bases and J by 6 bases.

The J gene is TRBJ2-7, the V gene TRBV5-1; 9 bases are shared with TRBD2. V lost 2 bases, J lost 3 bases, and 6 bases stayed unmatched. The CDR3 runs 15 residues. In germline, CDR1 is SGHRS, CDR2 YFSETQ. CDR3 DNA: TGCGCCAGCAGCTTTCAGCGGGAGGAGTTCTACGAGCAGTACTTC. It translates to CASSFQREEFYEQYF. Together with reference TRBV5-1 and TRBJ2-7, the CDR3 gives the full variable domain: KAGVTQTPRYLIKTRGQQVTLSCSPISGHRSVSWYQQTPGQGLQFLFEYFSETQRNKGNFPGRFSGRQFSNSRSEMNVSTLELGDSALYLCASSFQREEFYEQYFGPGTRLTVT.

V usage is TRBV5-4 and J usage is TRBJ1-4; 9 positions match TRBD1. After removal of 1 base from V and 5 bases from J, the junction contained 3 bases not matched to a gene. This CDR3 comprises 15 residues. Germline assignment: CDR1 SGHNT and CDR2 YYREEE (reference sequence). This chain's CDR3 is CASSLSGTGNEKLFF. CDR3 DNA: TGTGCCAGCAGCTTGTCCGGGACAGGGAATGAAAAACTGTTTTTT.

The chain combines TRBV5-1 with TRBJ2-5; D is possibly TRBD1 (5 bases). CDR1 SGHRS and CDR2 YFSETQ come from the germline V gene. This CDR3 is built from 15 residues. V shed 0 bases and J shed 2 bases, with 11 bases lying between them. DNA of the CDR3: TGCGCCAGCAGCTTGGAGACAGCCCTTCAAGAGACCCAGTACTTC. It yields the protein CASSLETALQETQYF.

In DNA, the CDR3 is TGTGCCACCAGCAGAGTCATACAGAACTATGGCTACACCTTC. Translation gives CATSRVIQNYGYTF. The V call is TRBV15, the J call TRBJ1-2; D is uncertain. The germline V gene has CDR1 LNHNV and CDR2 YYDKDF (reference sequence). V lost 1 base, J lost 2 bases, and 8 bases lay in between. The CDR3 totals 14 residues.

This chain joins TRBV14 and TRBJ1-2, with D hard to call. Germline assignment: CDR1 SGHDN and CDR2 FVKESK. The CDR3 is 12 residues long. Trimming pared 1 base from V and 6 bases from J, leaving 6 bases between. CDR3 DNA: TGTGCCAGCAGCCAAGTATCAGATGGCTACACCTTC. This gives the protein CASSQVSDGYTF.

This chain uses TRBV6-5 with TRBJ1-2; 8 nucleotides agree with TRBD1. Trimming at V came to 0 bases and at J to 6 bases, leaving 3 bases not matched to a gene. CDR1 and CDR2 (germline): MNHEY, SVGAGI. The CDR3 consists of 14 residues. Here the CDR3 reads CASSYSSRGHGYTF. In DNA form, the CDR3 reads TGTGCCAGCAGTTACTCGAGCAGGGGGCATGGCTACACCTTC.

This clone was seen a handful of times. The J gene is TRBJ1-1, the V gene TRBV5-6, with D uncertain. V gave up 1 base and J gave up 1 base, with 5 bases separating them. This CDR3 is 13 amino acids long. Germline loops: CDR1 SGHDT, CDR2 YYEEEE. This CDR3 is CASSLRGNTEAFF. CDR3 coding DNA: TGTGCCAGCAGCTTGCGGGGGAACACTGAAGCTTTCTTT.

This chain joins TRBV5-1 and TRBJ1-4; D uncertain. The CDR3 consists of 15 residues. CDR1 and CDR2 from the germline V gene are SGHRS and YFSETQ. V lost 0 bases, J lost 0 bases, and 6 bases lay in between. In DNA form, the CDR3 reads TGCGCCAGCAGCTTGGTCGGGGCAACTAATGAAAAACTGTTTTTT. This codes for CASSLVGATNEKLFF.

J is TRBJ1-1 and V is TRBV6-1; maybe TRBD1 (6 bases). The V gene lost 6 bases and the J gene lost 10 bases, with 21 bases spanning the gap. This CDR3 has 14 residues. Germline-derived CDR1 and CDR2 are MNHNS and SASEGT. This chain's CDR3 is CASRADGGVGGAFF. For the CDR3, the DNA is TGTGCCAGCAGAGCGGACGGAGGAGTAGGGGGAGCTTTCTTT.

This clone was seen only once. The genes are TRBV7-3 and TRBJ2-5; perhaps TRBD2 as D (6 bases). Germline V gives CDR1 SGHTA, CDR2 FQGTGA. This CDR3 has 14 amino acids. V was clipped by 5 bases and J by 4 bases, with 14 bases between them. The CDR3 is CASSPGGVGETQYF. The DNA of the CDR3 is TGTGCCAGCAGCCCCGGAGGGGTCGGAGAGACCCAGTACTTC.